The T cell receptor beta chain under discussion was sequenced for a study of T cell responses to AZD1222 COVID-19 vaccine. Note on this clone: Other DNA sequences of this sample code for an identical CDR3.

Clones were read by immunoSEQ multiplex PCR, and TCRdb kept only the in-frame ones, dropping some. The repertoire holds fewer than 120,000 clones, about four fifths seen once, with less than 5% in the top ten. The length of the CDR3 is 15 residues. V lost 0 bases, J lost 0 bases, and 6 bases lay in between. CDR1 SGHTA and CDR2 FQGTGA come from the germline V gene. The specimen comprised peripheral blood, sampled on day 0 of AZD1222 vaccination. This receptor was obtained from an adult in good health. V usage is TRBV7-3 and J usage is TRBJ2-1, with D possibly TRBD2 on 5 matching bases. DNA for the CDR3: TGTGCCAGCAGCTTAACTAGCGACTCCTACAATGAGCAGTTCTTC. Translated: CASSLTSDSYNEQFF.